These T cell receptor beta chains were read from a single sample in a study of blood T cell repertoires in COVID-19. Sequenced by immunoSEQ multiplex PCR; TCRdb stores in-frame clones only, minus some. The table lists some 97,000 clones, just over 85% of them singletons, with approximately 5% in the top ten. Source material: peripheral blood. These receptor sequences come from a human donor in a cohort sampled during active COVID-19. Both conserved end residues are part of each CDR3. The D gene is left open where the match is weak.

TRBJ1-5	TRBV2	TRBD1	TGTGCCAGCAGCGGAGGGGGCGCGGGTCAGCCCCAGCATTTT	CASSGGGAGQPQHF
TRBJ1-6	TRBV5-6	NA	TGTGCCAGCAGCTTGGACAGGAATAATTCACCCCTCCACTTT	CASSLDRNNSPLHF
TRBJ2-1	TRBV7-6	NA	TGTGCCAGCAGCACATCGCGCTTCGGGGATGAGCAGTTCTTC	CASSTSRFGDEQFF
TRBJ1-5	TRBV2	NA	TGTGCCAGCAGTGGTGACACTAATCAGCCCCAGCATTTT	CASSGDTNQPQHF
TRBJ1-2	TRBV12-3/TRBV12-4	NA	TGTGCCAGCAGTTTGTCGGTTTCGGAGGGCTACACCTTC	CASSLSVSEGYTF
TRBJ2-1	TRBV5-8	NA	TGTGCCCCCGGAGGTCTAGCGCAATACAATGAGCAGTTCTTC	CAPGGLAQYNEQFF
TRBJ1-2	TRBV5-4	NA	TGTGCCAGCAGCTTGGGAGGGACAACGTATGGCTACACCTTC	CASSLGGTTYGYTF
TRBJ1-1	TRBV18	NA	TGTGCCAGCTCGCCACGGGGGTCCCGGGAGAGGAACACTGAAGCTTTCTTT	CASSPRGSRERNTEAFF
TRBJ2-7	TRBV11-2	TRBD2	TGTGCCAGCAGCTTAATACGCGGGAGGAGCTCCTACGAGCAGTACTTC	CASSLIRGRSSYEQYF
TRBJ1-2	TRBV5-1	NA	TGCGCCAGCAGCTTCAACCAGGGATCTTCTTATGGCTACACCTTC	CASSFNQGSSYGYTF